The T cell receptor beta chain under discussion was sequenced for a study of neurological immune-mediated disorders (dated by TCRdb to the late 2010s). Looking at the study overall: Using UMI-based sequencing, the study compared peripheral blood TCR-beta repertoires from patients with HTLV-I-associated myelopathy (HAM/TSP), patients with multiple sclerosis, and healthy controls. Alongside PBMC samples, the set of about 97 TCR-beta libraries contained longitudinal samples, technical triplicates, and paired CD4+ and CD8+ T-cell subsets that had been sorted. Longitudinal HAM/TSP donors and healthy donors each had 3 time-points at intervals of about 3-45 months. Of the 68 subjects in the cohort, about 14 were HAM/TSP patients, roughly 34 were multiple sclerosis patients, and about 20 were healthy controls.

Findings and caveats that apply to the study as a whole: The highest TCR clonal expansion was observed in HAM/TSP patients, whereas the lowest was observed in MS patients, even when compared with healthy controls. Expanded clones from different subjects shared no identical CDR3 amino acid sequences, which suggests that TCR-beta repertoires were private in all groups.

The germline V gene provides CDR1 SGHRS and CDR2 YFSETQ. The CDR3 starts with the cysteine, ends with the phenylalanine, and has 13 residues. Of all the DNA, just the CDR3 is kept, 39 bases in frame from base 1. V is shortened by 0 bases, J by 3 bases, and the region joining them spans 5 bases. This sample's time point label indicates: longitudinal time-point 3. Healthy controls were blood bank volunteers in Maryland, USA. Libraries from unsorted PBMCs were made from 2 million PBMCs kept in RNAlater at -80 degrees C until RNA extraction. Peripheral blood was subjected to Ficoll-Hypaque density gradient centrifugation to isolate PBMCs, which were then cryopreserved in liquid nitrogen. There are many counts of this clonotype. This clone's antigen is unknown. Nothing much larger sits one base from this clone, and base qualities are not available. cDNA was synthesized by template-switch 5'RACE using a primer with a 10-nucleotide random unique molecular identifier that tagged each TCR transcript. Over 180 million TCR-beta sequences, covering 15-18 subjects, were produced in each sequencing run. Total RNA was extracted with the RNeasy kit. TCR-beta VDJ regions were amplified with primers for the TCR constant region and the 5'RACE anchor, using the KAPA Real-time Library Amplification kit. Sample indexes and Illumina adaptors were added in a first PCR, and a second PCR then increased library yield. The roughly 650 bp TCR product was size-selected on a 2% E-gel SizeSelection system after Ampure bead purification. Before pooling, library quality was assessed on a Bioanalyzer, concentration was determined with Qubit, and library quantification was performed with the Kapa Library Quantification kit. An Illumina HiSeq 2500 sequenced the libraries paired-end 2 x 150 bp. To increase sequence diversity, roughly 25-31% phiX was spiked into each library pool. Per the original workflow: The quality-filtered reads were processed with the UMI-based MiGEC pipeline, whose error correction step removed more than 80% of the raw TCR sequences. VDJ genes were aligned to IMGT germline references, and clonotypes were defined by unique CDR3 amino acid sequence plus V-J genes. Clonal expansion, Shannon diversity, and CDR3 relatedness (CalcPairwiseDistances, ClusterSamples) were evaluated with VDJtools, and phylogenetic trees were built with CLCbio workbench. Expanded clones were defined as having at least 8 unique UMIs, based on coefficient-of-variation modelling across technical triplicates. TCRdb cleaned the public reads at Q25 with fastp, built clones with MiXCR and kept in-frame beta chains. Each CDR3 protein appears once, grouped with its most common genes and DNA. These V and J calls are TCRdb output, not the study's own analysis. The sample table lists 45,000 to 65,000 distinct CDR3 sequences, 6.5% to 8.5% of them with a count of one. The ten largest clones add up to 1.9% of the sample.

The sequence was collected from a woman in her thirties or forties in good health. Sequenced input: PBMCs. The receptor chain draws on TRBV5-1 and TRBJ2-3, with no D gene named confidently. The CDR3 protein sequence reads: CASSLEATDTQYF. The DNA sequence reads TGCGCCAGCAGCTTGGAGGCTACAGATACGCAGTATTTT.